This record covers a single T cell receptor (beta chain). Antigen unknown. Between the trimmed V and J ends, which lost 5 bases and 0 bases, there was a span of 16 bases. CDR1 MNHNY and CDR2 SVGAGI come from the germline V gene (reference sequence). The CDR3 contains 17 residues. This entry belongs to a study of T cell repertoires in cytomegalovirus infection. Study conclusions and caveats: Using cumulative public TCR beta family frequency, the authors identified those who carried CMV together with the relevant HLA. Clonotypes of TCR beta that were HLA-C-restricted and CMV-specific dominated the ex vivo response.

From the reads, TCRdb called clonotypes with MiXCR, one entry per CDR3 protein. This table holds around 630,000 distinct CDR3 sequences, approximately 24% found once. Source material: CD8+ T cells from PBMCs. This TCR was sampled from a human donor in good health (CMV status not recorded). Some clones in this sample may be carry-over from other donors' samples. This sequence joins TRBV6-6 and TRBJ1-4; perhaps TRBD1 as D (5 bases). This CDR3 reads CASSHVMGRATNEKLFF. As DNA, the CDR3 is TGTGCCAGCAGTCATGTTATGGGGCGTGCAACTAATGAAAAACTGTTTTTT.